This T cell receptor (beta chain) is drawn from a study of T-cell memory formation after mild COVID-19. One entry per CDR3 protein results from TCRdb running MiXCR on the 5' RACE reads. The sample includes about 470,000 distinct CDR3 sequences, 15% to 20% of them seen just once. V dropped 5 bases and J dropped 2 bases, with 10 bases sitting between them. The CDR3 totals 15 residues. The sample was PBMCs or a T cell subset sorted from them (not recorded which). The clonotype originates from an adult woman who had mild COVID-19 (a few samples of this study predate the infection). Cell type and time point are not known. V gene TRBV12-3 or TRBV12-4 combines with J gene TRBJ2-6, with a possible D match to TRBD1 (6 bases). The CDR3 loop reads CASSISGAGANVLTF. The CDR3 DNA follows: TGTGCCAGCAGTATTTCAGGGGCTGGGGCCAACGTCCTGACTTTC.